The rows below give T cell receptor beta chains drawn from one sample of a study of blood T cells in healthy people across ages. TCRdb fed the 5' RACE reads into MiXCR, producing one record per CDR3 protein. Of 1,500,000 or so distinct CDR3 sequences in the sample, about 45% were seen once. Sequenced sample: blood. The origin of the receptors is a woman aged 18-30 years in good health. Each CDR3 is given with its conserved first and last residue. The D gene is left open where the match is weak. Where a row states a size, it is once, few, many or the class of an expanded clone; other rows omit it.

>TRBV6-2/TRBV6-3|TRBJ2-1|TRBD1|few
CASTPRDRGLDEQFF
TGTGCCAGCACCCCCAGGGACAGGGGCCTTGACGAGCAGTTCTTC
>TRBV20-1|TRBJ2-1|TRBD1|many
CSARDRAEQFF
TGCAGTGCTAGGGACAGGGCTGAGCAGTTCTTC
>TRBV4-1|TRBJ1-2|TRBD1|.
CASSQDRGFDYGYTF
TGCGCCAGCAGCCAGGACAGGGGTTTCGACTATGGCTACACCTTC
>TRBV27|TRBJ2-1|.|.
CASRPLSAYNEQFF
TGTGCCAGCAGGCCGCTATCGGCTTACAATGAGCAGTTCTTC
>TRBV27|TRBJ1-5|.|.
CASSLRFRDSSNQPQHF
TGTGCCAGCAGTTTAAGGTTTCGAGACAGTAGCAATCAGCCCCAGCATTTT
>TRBV7-8|TRBJ2-1|TRBD2|.
CASSLSSGGAKDEQFF
TGTGCCAGCAGCTTATCTAGCGGGGGGGCAAAAGATGAGCAGTTCTTC
>TRBV15|TRBJ1-2|.|once
CATSRDLTGSCGYTF
TGTGCCACCAGCAGAGATCTAACAGGCTCCTGTGGCTACACCTTC
>TRBV2|TRBJ2-1|.|.
CASNRVSNGQFF
TGTGCCAGCAACAGGGTTAGTAATGGGCAGTTCTTC
>TRBV21-1|TRBJ1-1|.|.
CASSKLFKQVNPMNTEAFF
TGTGCCAGCAGCAAACTTTTTAAACAGGTCAATCCTATGAACACTGAAGCTTTCTTT
>TRBV4-1|TRBJ2-5|.|few
CASSQFPTTPGETQYF
TGCGCCAGCAGCCAATTCCCAACTACCCCAGGGGAGACCCAGTACTTC
>TRBV5-1|TRBJ2-5|.|.
CASSLETGAETQYF
TGCGCCAGCAGCTTGGAGACCGGTGCGGAGACCCAGTACTTC
>TRBV20-1|TRBJ2-3|TRBD2|few
CSATQTSGIPDTQYF
TGCAGTGCTACACAGACTAGCGGGATTCCAGATACGCAGTATTTT
>TRBV30|TRBJ1-1|TRBD1|once
CAWSGQGAAFF
TGTGCCTGGAGCGGGCAGGGGGCAGCTTTCTTT
>TRBV4-3|TRBJ1-5|.|.
CASSQDSGQPQHF
TGCGCCAGCAGCCAAGATAGCGGTCAGCCCCAGCATTTT
>TRBV29-1|TRBJ2-1|.|.
CSVQASSYNEQFF
TGCAGCGTTCAGGCGAGCTCCTACAATGAGCAGTTCTTC
>TRBV25-1|TRBJ1-1|TRBD1|.
CASSERGLGTEAFF
TGTGCCAGCAGTGAAAGGGGGCTTGGCACTGAAGCTTTCTTT
>TRBV9|TRBJ2-7|TRBD2|.
CASSGGGLSYEQYF
TGTGCCAGCAGCGGCGGGGGGCTCTCCTACGAGCAGTACTTC
>TRBV14|TRBJ2-1|TRBD2|.
CASSFRLAGSEQFF
TGTGCCAGCAGTTTCAGACTAGCGGGAAGTGAGCAGTTCTTC
>TRBV5-1|TRBJ1-2|.|.
CASSLGAGASNYGYTF
TGCGCCAGCAGCTTGGGGGCAGGGGCCTCTAACTATGGCTACACCTTC
>TRBV7-9|TRBJ1-2|.|.
CASSLAMVGRAGYTF
TGTGCCAGCAGCTTAGCCATGGTGGGGAGGGCTGGCTACACCTTC
>TRBV28|TRBJ2-5|.|.
CASSKLVQGQETQYF
TGTGCCAGCAGCAAGTTGGTTCAGGGTCAGGAGACCCAGTACTTC
>TRBV5-1|TRBJ1-3|TRBD1|.
CASSSGQGRDGNTIYF
TGCGCCAGCAGCTCCGGACAGGGGAGAGATGGAAACACCATATATTTT
>TRBV20-1|TRBJ2-7|.|.
CSARDLLTSPYYEQYF
TGCAGTGCTAGAGATCTTTTGACCAGTCCCTACTACGAGCAGTACTTC
>TRBV9|TRBJ2-7|TRBD1|few
CASSDRDRAYEQYF
TGTGCCAGCAGCGACCGGGACAGGGCCTACGAGCAGTACTTC
>TRBV27|TRBJ2-7|TRBD1|many
CASSFNPGQGQYF
TGTGCCAGCAGTTTCAACCCCGGACAGGGGCAGTACTTC
>TRBV9|TRBJ1-4|.|few
CASSATSGTVLFF
TGTGCCAGCAGCGCCACATCCGGGACTGTGCTGTTTTTT
>TRBV27|TRBJ2-2|.|.
CASSSLDSPGELFF
TGTGCCAGCAGTTCCCTCGACTCCCCCGGGGAGCTGTTTTTT
>TRBV9|TRBJ1-2|.|few
CASSETLIYGYTF
TGTGCCAGCAGCGAAACACTCATCTATGGCTACACCTTC
>TRBV6-2/TRBV6-3|TRBJ1-5|.|.
CASGWREPQHF
TGTGCCAGCGGGTGGCGGGAGCCCCAGCATTTT
>TRBV11-2|TRBJ2-3|TRBD2|few
CASSWAEGLAVRTDTQYF
TGTGCCAGCAGCTGGGCCGAGGGGCTAGCGGTTCGCACAGATACGCAGTATTTT
>TRBV12-3/TRBV12-4|TRBJ2-3|.|.
CASSADGGTGMQYF
TGTGCCAGCAGCGCTGACGGGGGCACAGGTATGCAGTATTTT
>TRBV29-1|TRBJ2-7|.|.
CSVGEGTFHEQYF
TGCAGCGTTGGTGAGGGAACGTTCCACGAGCAGTACTTC
>TRBV6-6|TRBJ2-1|.|.
CATTGSGGFFNNEQFF
TGTGCAACAACTGGTAGTGGGGGGTTCTTCAACAATGAGCAGTTCTTC
>TRBV4-3|TRBJ2-1|.|.
CASSQKTGRYNEQFF
TGCGCCAGCAGCCAAAAGACCGGGAGATACAATGAGCAGTTCTTC
>TRBV3-1|TRBJ2-7|.|.
CASSHFQSTADNEQYF
TGTGCCAGCAGCCATTTCCAGTCGACAGCTGACAACGAGCAGTACTTC
>TRBV6-2/TRBV6-3|TRBJ2-1|.|many
CASSTRTVWEEQFF
TGTGCCAGCAGTACCCGGACAGTTTGGGAGGAGCAGTTCTTC
>TRBV5-4|TRBJ2-7|.|.
CASSDLGREQYF
TGTGCCAGCAGCGACTTAGGACGGGAGCAGTACTTC
>TRBV20-1|TRBJ2-5|.|few
CSARDRRRGQETQYF
TGCAGTGCTAGAGATAGGAGGCGGGGACAAGAGACCCAGTACTTC
>TRBV7-9|TRBJ2-7|.|.
CASSLGMDGYEQYF
TGTGCCAGCAGCTTAGGTATGGACGGCTACGAGCAGTACTTC
>TRBV29-1|TRBJ2-7|.|few
CSVGAGVAYEQYF
TGCAGCGTCGGGGCAGGCGTTGCCTACGAGCAGTACTTC
>TRBV4-2|TRBJ2-3|.|.
CASSQDVRGTDTQYF
TGTGCCAGCAGCCAAGATGTTAGAGGCACAGATACGCAGTATTTT
>TRBV21-1|TRBJ1-5|.|few
CASRTSAYSNQPQHF
TGTGCCAGCAGGACCTCAGCCTATAGCAATCAGCCCCAGCATTTT
>TRBV6-2/TRBV6-3|TRBJ1-2|TRBD1|.
CASSGEQGVWYGYTF
TGTGCCAGCAGTGGTGAACAGGGGGTATGGTATGGCTACACCTTC
>TRBV7-9|TRBJ2-1|TRBD2|.
CASSSFTLAGRPYNEQFF
TGTGCCAGCAGCTCTTTCACCTTAGCGGGCCGCCCCTACAATGAGCAGTTCTTC
>TRBV7-2|TRBJ1-1|.|few
CARKGIRLEAFF
TGTGCCAGAAAGGGGATCAGACTAGAGGCTTTCTTT
>TRBV6-5|TRBJ2-7|.|many
CASSSFLGYEQYF
TGTGCCAGCAGTTCTTTCTTGGGCTACGAGCAGTACTTC
>TRBV2|TRBJ1-5|.|few
CASSELGVGQPQHF
TGTGCCAGCAGTGAATTAGGGGTCGGGCAGCCCCAGCATTTT
>TRBV6-6|TRBJ1-4|.|.
CASSPHATNEKLFF
TGTGCCAGCAGCCCCCATGCAACTAATGAAAAACTGTTTTTT
>TRBV29-1|TRBJ2-5|.|few
CSVEPNQETQYF
TGCAGCGTTGAGCCCAACCAAGAGACCCAGTACTTC
>TRBV28|TRBJ1-5|.|.
CASSSPYRSNQPQHF
TGTGCCAGCAGTTCCCCATACCGGAGCAATCAGCCCCAGCATTTT
>TRBV11-3|TRBJ2-2|.|.
CASTIRGRTGELFF
TGTGCCAGCACCATCAGGGGCAGGACCGGGGAGCTGTTTTTT
>TRBV6-2/TRBV6-3|TRBJ2-3|.|.
CAGSTGDHRTDTQYF
TGTGCCGGCAGTACGGGGGACCACCGCACAGATACGCAGTATTTT
>TRBV4-1|TRBJ2-3|.|few
CASSQDPGIGDTQYF
TGCGCCAGCAGCCAAGATCCCGGGATTGGGGATACGCAGTATTTT
>TRBV7-9|TRBJ1-1|TRBD1|.
CASSSPVQGDTEAFF
TGTGCCAGCAGTAGCCCAGTTCAGGGGGACACTGAAGCTTTCTTT
>TRBV20-1|TRBJ2-7|.|.
CSASGTLSYEQYF
TGCAGTGCTAGCGGGACACTCTCCTACGAGCAGTACTTC
>TRBV5-1|TRBJ2-6|.|.
CASRAGSSGANVLTF
TGCGCCAGCAGGGCGGGGAGTTCTGGGGCCAACGTCCTGACTTTC
>TRBV29-1|TRBJ2-1|TRBD1|.
CSVEDDKQGNEQFF
TGCAGCGTTGAAGACGATAAACAGGGGAATGAGCAGTTCTTC
>TRBV7-2|TRBJ2-3|.|.
CASSLDHTSTDTQYF
TGTGCCAGCAGCTTAGATCACACTAGCACAGATACGCAGTATTTT
>TRBV29-1|TRBJ2-7|.|.
CSVVQGSYEQYF
TGCAGCGTTGTTCAGGGCTCCTACGAGCAGTACTTC
>TRBV20-1|TRBJ1-1|.|.
CSAGLGTQGTEAFF
TGCAGTGCTGGTCTGGGGACGCAAGGTACTGAAGCTTTCTTT